These 13 T cell receptor beta chains originate from one sample sequenced in a study of Graves' ophthalmopathy and Graves' hyperthyroidism. Using RNA transcripts, the TCR beta CDR3 regions were amplified. A first-round RT-PCR used HTBI primers, followed by a second-round multiplex PCR. In TCRdb, the multiplex PCR reads were re-called with MiXCR into one record per CDR3 protein. The table has 500,000 to 700,000 distinct CDR3 sequences, about 20% seen once. The specimen was peripheral blood. All receptors derive from a woman aged 18-35 years with stable Graves' hyperthyroidism. Some clones in this sample may be carry-over from other donors' samples.

This clonotype has just a few counts. This chain connects TRBV29-1 to TRBJ1-2, with D perhaps matching TRBD1 (5 bases). V shed 4 bases and J shed 3 bases, with 15 bases lying between them. The CDR3 is made up of 14 amino acids. CDR1 SQVTM and CDR2 ANQGSEA come from the germline V gene. CDR3 protein: CSVATPSGDYGYTF. As DNA, the CDR3 is TGCAGCGTTGCCACGCCTTCGGGGGACTATGGCTACACCTTC.

This clonotype turned up a few times. The chain recombines TRBV18 with TRBJ2-2, with 7 bases fitting TRBD1. Germline lookup yields CDR1 KGHSH and CDR2 LQKENI. Trimming cost V 5 bases and J 5 bases; bases outside gene matches: 2. The CDR3 covers 13 residues. CDR3 region: CASSGTETGELFF. CDR3 in DNA: TGTGCCAGCTCAGGGACAGAAACCGGGGAGCTGTTTTTT.

This clonotype was found many times. The chain joins TRBV20-1 to TRBJ1-2, with 8 bases matching TRBD1. The CDR3 is 10 residues long. Germline CDR1 DFQATT, CDR2 SNEGSKA (reference sequence). Germline trimming cut 6 bases from V and 14 bases from J; bases unmatched to any gene: 8. CDR3 bases: TGCAGTGCCGGACAGGGAAGAGGGACCTTC. Translation gives CSAGQGRGTF.

The chain uses TRBV2 and TRBJ2-7; TRBD2 matches at 11 bases. The CDR3 is 14 amino acids. Looked up from germline, CDR1 is SNHLY and CDR2 is FYNNEI. The J segment lost 5 bases and the V segment lost 5 bases, leaving 5 bases of the junction unmatched. For the CDR3, the DNA is TGTGCCAGCAGTCCAACTAGCGGGAGCAACGAGCAGTACTTC. This sequence encodes CASSPTSGSNEQYF.

V usage is TRBV6-5 and J usage is TRBJ2-7; TRBD2 is a possible D gene (6 bases). Trimming removed 2 bases from V and 3 bases from J, with 11 bases in between. The germline CDR1 and CDR2 sequences are MNHEY and SVGAGI. This CDR3 contains 14 residues. CDR3: CASSYVSGVYEQYF. The CDR3 region has the DNA TGTGCCAGCAGTTACGTTTCGGGAGTCTACGAGCAGTACTTC.

This clonotype was picked up many times. The chain has TRBV7-9 and TRBJ2-7, with D possibly matching TRBD2 (5 bases). Germline V gives CDR1 SEHNR, CDR2 FQNEAQ (reference sequence). V was cut by 10 bases and J by 2 bases, with 12 bases left in between. CDR3 length: 12 amino acids. Here the CDR3 DNA reads TGTGCCACCGGGGAGAGCCCCTACGAGCAGTACTTC. Amino acid sequence: CATGESPYEQYF.

Ten or more counts support this clonotype. This rearrangement joins TRBV14 to TRBJ1-2; D remains unclear. V lost 1 base, J lost 8 bases, and 11 bases lay in between. This CDR3 spans 13 amino acids. Germline V CDR1 and CDR2: SGHDN, FVKESK. The DNA for the CDR3 is TGTGCCAGCAGCCAAGGCCGGGTCGAAGGCTACACCTTC. As protein: CASSQGRVEGYTF. Full variable domain (remainder filled in from reference TRBV14 and TRBJ1-2): EAGVTQFPSHSVIEKGQTVTLRCDPISGHDNLYWYRRVMGKEIKFLLHFVKESKQDESGMPNNRFLAERTGGTYSTLKVQPAELEDSGVYFCASSQGRVEGYTFGSGTRLTVV.

This clonotype was picked up many times. The J gene is TRBJ2-7, the V gene TRBV10-3; D is uncertain. Trimming took off 2 bases at V and 6 bases at J, with 8 bases between the two ends. The CDR3 is 12 residues long. Germline lookup yields CDR1 ENHRY and CDR2 SYGVKD. In nucleotides, the CDR3 is TGTGCCATCAGTGAGGTGGCTAGCGAGCAGTACTTC. Translation gives CAISEVASEQYF.

The table lists this clonotype with a count of one. A much larger clone is a single base away; this may be a read error. V and J are TRBV12-3 or TRBV12-4 and TRBJ1-5; the D gene is possibly TRBD1 (6 bases). The CDR3 length is 14 residues. DNA for the CDR3: TGTGCCAGCAGCCCCGGACAGACGAGACAGCCCCAGGATTTT. Encoded protein: CASSPGQTRQPQDF.

This clonotype was counted at least ten times. The chain combines TRBV11-3 with TRBJ2-7; D gene uncertain. The ends were cut back, 3 bases at V and 5 bases at J, with 11 bases in the middle. The CDR3 runs 13 residues. CDR1 is SGHNT and CDR2 is YENEEA in the germline V gene. The DNA of the CDR3 is TGTGCCAGCAGCTTTAGCCCCTTCAACGAGCAGTACTTC. Its protein product is CASSFSPFNEQYF.

This clonotype was picked up many times. This chain uses TRBV13 with TRBJ2-7, with TRBD2 matching over 9 bases. This CDR3 has 15 residues. Germline CDR1 PRHDT, CDR2 FYEKMQ (reference sequence). V shed 4 bases, J shed 2 bases, and the junction held 6 bases outside the gene matches. The DNA for the CDR3 is TGTGCCAGCAGCTGCCCGACTAGCGGAACCTACGAGCAGTACTTC. It encodes CASSCPTSGTYEQYF.

This clonotype was found once. The CDR3 bases are TGCGCCAGCAGCTTGGAAGATGGAACGGCACTGGCTTTCTTT. Its protein product is CASSLEDGTALAFF. This rearrangement joins TRBV5-1 to TRBJ1-1, with unresolved D. Germline V lookup: CDR1 SGHRS, CDR2 YFSETQ. V lost 0 bases to trimming and J lost 11 bases, with 17 bases between them. The CDR3 has 14 amino acids.

The rearrangement joins TRBV6-1 to TRBJ2-7; 10 positions match TRBD1. Germline V gene sequence: CDR1 MNHNS, CDR2 SASEGT. V gave up 4 bases and J gave up 2 bases; unmatched junction bases: 5. CDR3 length equals 15 residues. CDR3: CASSARGTGAYEQYF. CDR3 nucleotide sequence: TGTGCCAGCAGTGCGCGAGGGACAGGGGCCTACGAGCAGTACTTC.